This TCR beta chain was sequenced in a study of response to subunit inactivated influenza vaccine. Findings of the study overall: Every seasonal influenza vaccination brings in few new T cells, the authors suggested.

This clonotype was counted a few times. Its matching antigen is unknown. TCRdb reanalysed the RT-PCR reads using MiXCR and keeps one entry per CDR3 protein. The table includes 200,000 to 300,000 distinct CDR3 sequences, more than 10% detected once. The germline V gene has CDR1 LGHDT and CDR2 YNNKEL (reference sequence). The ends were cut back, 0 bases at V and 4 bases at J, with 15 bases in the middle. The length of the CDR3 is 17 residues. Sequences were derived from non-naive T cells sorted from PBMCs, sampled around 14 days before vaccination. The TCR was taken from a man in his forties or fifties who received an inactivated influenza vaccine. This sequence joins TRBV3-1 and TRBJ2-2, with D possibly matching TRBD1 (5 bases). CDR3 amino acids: CASSQDRPGWVTGELFF. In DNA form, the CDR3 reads TGTGCCAGCAGCCAAGATCGCCCAGGGTGGGTCACCGGGGAGCTGTTTTTT.